This TCR beta chain originates from a study of T cell responses to AZD1222 COVID-19 vaccine. The V segment lost 3 bases and the J segment 8 bases; nucleotides outside the gene matches: 13. The CDR3 runs 17 residues. Germline CDR1 SGHTA, CDR2 FQGTGA. With regard to this clone: Antigen unknown.

Broader study findings: Most donors were white British, females outnumbered males, and clonal diversity was possibly underestimated. Scientists sampled the repertoires only once the peak T cell response had passed. Along spike, vaccine-associated CD4 TCRs were found throughout, with dominance at 160-218 and 743-854.

Sequenced by immunoSEQ multiplex PCR; TCRdb stores in-frame clones only, minus some. The sample lists 90,000 to 150,000 clones, around nine tenths seen once, with about 2.4% in the top ten. This clonotype was obtained from an adult in good health. V gene TRBV7-3 combines with J gene TRBJ1-2; 12 bases fit TRBD1. The starting material was peripheral blood, obtained on day 0 of AZD1222 vaccination. CDR3 DNA sequence: TGTGCCAGCAGCTTCTTAACGGGACAGGGGGCGGGAAGAGGCTACACCTTC. Amino acids: CASSFLTGQGAGRGYTF.